These 15 T cell receptor beta chains share one sample of origin, sequenced in a study of patients and donors after allogeneic stem cell transplantation. MiXCR, applied by TCRdb to the RT-PCR reads, yields one record per CDR3 protein. The data contain about 160,000 distinct CDR3 sequences, approximately 24% of them singletons. The specimen sequenced was blood, either unsorted or a sorted T cell fraction (not recorded which). These receptors were collected from a human donor who was either an allogeneic HSCT recipient or a stem cell or donor lymphocyte infusion donor (not recorded which). It is not recorded whose cells these are; they may come from a transplant donor.

V usage is TRBV12-5 and J usage is TRBJ1-5, with 7 bases matching TRBD1. The CDR3 has 20 amino acids. V shed 0 bases and J 0 bases; nucleotides not matched to a gene: 14. The germline V gene has CDR1 LGHNT and CDR2 FRNRAP. The CDR3 region has the DNA TGTGCTAGTGGTTTGGTGGGACAGAAGACCCTCCTTTATAGCAATCAGCCCCAGCATTTT. Amino acids: CASGLVGQKTLLYSNQPQHF.

This clonotype has a handful of counts. The chain carries TRBV5-1 and TRBJ2-5; D remains ambiguous. Trimming shortened V by 0 bases and J by 4 bases, and 7 bases separated the two germline ends. Germline CDR1 SGHRS, CDR2 YFSETQ. The length of the CDR3 is 13 residues. CDR3 residues: CASSLGTPETQYF. In nucleotides, the CDR3 is TGCGCCAGCAGCTTGGGGACCCCAGAGACCCAGTACTTC.

This clonotype was picked up a small number of times. This chain connects TRBV20-1 to TRBJ2-1; D is possibly TRBD2 (6 bases). Germline V gives CDR1 DFQATT, CDR2 SNEGSKA (reference sequence). V lost 7 bases to trimming and J lost 0 bases, with 22 bases between them. The CDR3 has 17 residues. The CDR3 sequence: CSVPNAGLFSSYNEQFF. The CDR3 DNA sequence: TGCAGTGTGCCAAACGCGGGACTCTTCAGCTCCTACAATGAGCAGTTCTTC.

The sample holds a few counts of this clonotype. The chain combines TRBV12-3 or TRBV12-4 with TRBJ2-2; TRBD2 matches at 12 bases. The CDR3 runs to 16 residues. The V gene end was trimmed by 7 bases and the J gene end by 5 bases; junction bases not matched to a gene: 8. The CDR3 loop reads CASTPGLAGWTGELFF. The CDR3 bases are TGTGCCAGCACCCCCGGACTAGCGGGGTGGACCGGGGAGCTGTTTTTT.

This clonotype has a single count. The chain joins TRBV12-3 or TRBV12-4 to TRBJ2-5; D perhaps matches TRBD2 (6 bases). Trimming took off 6 bases at V and 4 bases at J, with 15 bases between the two ends. CDR3 length equals 14 residues. The CDR3 spells CASSPGGVRETQYF. The CDR3 DNA follows: TGTGCCAGCAGCCCAGGAGGGGTACGAGAGACCCAGTACTTC.

The chain couples TRBV12-3 or TRBV12-4 to TRBJ1-1; TRBD1 aligns across 10 bases. This CDR3 comprises 15 residues. The V and J ends lost 7 bases and 3 bases, in that order; junction bases with no gene match: 8. The CDR3 region has the DNA TGTGCCAGCACCGTTCGGACAGGGGGGGACACTGAAGCTTTCTTT. Its protein is CASTVRTGGDTEAFF.

This clonotype has a handful of counts. The chain employs TRBV10-3 and TRBJ1-3; no definite D call. Germline V gives CDR1 ENHRY, CDR2 SYGVKD. The CDR3 is made up of 14 amino acids. Trimming pared 6 bases from V and 0 bases from J, leaving 9 bases between. The CDR3 sequence is CAISEDPSGNTIYF. The CDR3 region has the DNA TGTGCCATCAGCGAGGACCCCTCTGGAAACACCATATATTTT.

This clonotype was found many times. V gene TRBV4-2 combines with J gene TRBJ1-2; 7 bases map to TRBD1. CDR1 is LGHNA, CDR2 YNFKEQ, per germline. The CDR3 spans 15 residues. J was trimmed by 4 bases and V by 1 base; bases with no gene match: 6. CDR3 nucleotide sequence: TGTGCCAGCAGCCAAGCCCCAGGGACAGCCTATGGCTACACCTTC. This codes for CASSQAPGTAYGYTF.

This clonotype was detected a few times. The genes are TRBV7-2 and TRBJ1-5; 7 positions match TRBD1. The V gene end was trimmed by 1 base and the J gene end by 1 base; junction bases not matched to a gene: 7. The CDR3 extends over 17 amino acids. Germline V lookup: CDR1 SGHTA, CDR2 FQGNSA. In DNA, the CDR3 is TGTGCCAGCAGCTTAGATGGGGCAGGGGGGAGCAATCAGCCCCAGCATTTT. It is translated as CASSLDGAGGSNQPQHF.

The chain employs TRBV4-3 and TRBJ2-7; no firm D call. The germline V and J ends were trimmed by 4 bases and 5 bases, with 12 bases remaining between them. In germline, CDR1 is LGHNA, CDR2 YSLEER. CDR3 length equals 13 residues. CDR3: CASSLTGSHEQYF. CDR3 coding DNA: TGCGCCAGCAGCCTCACCGGGTCCCACGAGCAGTACTTC.

This chain links TRBV7-2 with TRBJ1-2; maybe TRBD1 (6 bases). V was cut by 6 bases and J by 0 bases, with 17 bases left in between. From germline, CDR1 is SGHTA and CDR2 FQGNSA. The CDR3 loop spans 16 amino acids. The CDR3 nucleotides read TGTGCCAGCAGAAAACGAGGGACACCCGCTAACTATGGCTACACCTTC. It codes for CASRKRGTPANYGYTF.

This CDR3 is CSAFIDRSYEQYF. In DNA form, the CDR3 reads TGCAGTGCTTTCATAGACAGATCATACGAGCAGTACTTC. The J gene is TRBJ2-7, the V gene TRBV20-1, with a tentative D call TRBD1 (5 bases). The germline gives CDR1 DFQATT, CDR2 SNEGSKA (reference sequence). The CDR3 runs to 13 residues. Trimming left V 5 bases short and J 4 bases short, with 15 bases between.

In its sample, this clonotype was seen a few times. V gene TRBV5-1 combines with J gene TRBJ2-1, with 13 nucleotides matching TRBD2. The germline V gene has CDR1 SGHRS and CDR2 YFSETQ. The CDR3 has 19 amino acids. V gave up 0 bases and J gave up 0 bases; unmatched junction bases: 6. CDR3 protein: CASSLGLAGGLSSYNEQFF. As DNA, the CDR3 is TGCGCCAGCAGCTTGGGACTAGCGGGGGGCCTGAGCTCCTACAATGAGCAGTTCTTC.

This chain joins TRBV5-5 and TRBJ2-1, with 9 bases lining up with TRBD2. The CDR3 runs to 17 residues. With V trimmed by 1 base and J by 2 bases, 7 bases remained unmatched. Germline lookup yields CDR1 SGHKS and CDR2 YYEKEE (reference sequence). DNA of the CDR3: TGTGCCAGCAGCTTGTACACGACTAGCGGAACCTACAATGAGCAGTTCTTC. Residues: CASSLYTTSGTYNEQFF.

This clonotype was detected only a few times. The CDR3 DNA follows: TGTGCCAGCAGCTTAACCAGGGGTACTCAGCCCCAGCATTTT. Its translation: CASSLTRGTQPQHF. The chain couples TRBV7-6 to TRBJ1-5; D may be TRBD1 (6 bases). Looked up from germline, CDR1 is SGHVS and CDR2 is FNYEAQ. V lost 2 bases to trimming and J lost 6 bases, with 11 bases between them. The CDR3 is 14 residues long.